The entry below gives a single TCR beta chain sequence along with its context. The record originates from a study of T cell responses to AZD1222 COVID-19 vaccine. The CDR3 loop spans 14 amino acids. Germline values: CDR1 SGDLS, CDR2 YYNGEE. V lost 4 bases and J 2 bases, leaving 13 bases between the germline ends. The data were produced by immunoSEQ multiplex PCR, yet TCRdb's version contains in-frame clones alone and is incomplete. The data contain 150,000 to 160,000 clones, approximately 91% of them singletons. This specimen was peripheral blood, taken 28 days after the second AZD1222 dose. The clonotype comes from an adult who received the AZD1222 COVID-19 vaccine. The chain is built from TRBV9 and TRBJ2-7, with D possibly being TRBD1 (7 bases). CDR3 in amino acids: CASSQEGAPYEQYF. CDR3 DNA: TGTGCCAGCAGCCAGGAGGGGGCCCCCTACGAGCAGTACTTC.